The T cell receptor beta chain under discussion was sequenced for a study of T-cell memory formation after mild COVID-19. Study-level findings and limits: Memory cells collected pre-infection included some clones that later responded, suggesting cross-reactive memory joined.

Trimming left V 7 bases short and J 1 base short, with 12 bases between. CDR1 SEHNR and CDR2 FQNEAQ come from the germline V gene (reference sequence). The CDR3 consists of 14 residues. A single record per CDR3 protein comes from TCRdb applying MiXCR to the 5' RACE reads. The sample has fewer than 250,000 distinct CDR3 sequences, around 25% seen once. This clonotype has just a few counts. What it binds is not known. The rearrangement joins TRBV7-9 to TRBJ2-3; D gene uncertain. The specimen sequenced was PBMCs or a T cell subset sorted from them (not recorded which). This TCR was recovered from an adult woman who had mild COVID-19 (a few samples of this study predate the infection). Cell type and time point are not known. CDR3 residues: CASTPAAGTDTQYF. DNA of the CDR3: TGTGCCAGCACCCCCGCGGCTGGCACAGATACGCAGTATTTT.